The rows below give T cell receptor beta chains drawn from one sample of a study of T-cell reconstitution after alpha-beta-depleted transplantation in children. A single record per CDR3 protein comes from TCRdb applying MiXCR to the PCR reads. The sample lists approximately 520,000 distinct CDR3 sequences; around a third were seen once. This material consisted of PBMCs from the stem cell graft donor, taken from the stem cell graft. The receptors here all came from a human donor who donated a stem cell graft to a child with aplastic anemia. CDR3s include the opening cysteine and the closing phenylalanine or tryptophan. The D gene is left open where the match is weak. Only part of the rows carry a size: once, few, many, or a class if the clone is expanded.

d_call: TRBD2
clone_size: few
j_call: TRBJ2-3
v_call: TRBV15
cdr3_aa: CATSPPGGGRLDTQYF
cdr3_nt: TGTGCCACCAGCCCCCCGGGAGGGGGGCGCTTAGATACGCAGTATTTT

d_call: -
clone_size: -
j_call: TRBJ2-7
v_call: TRBV29-1
cdr3_aa: CSVAQGGVSYEQYF
cdr3_nt: TGCAGCGTCGCGCAGGGCGGAGTCTCCTACGAGCAGTACTTC

d_call: -
clone_size: -
j_call: TRBJ1-2
v_call: TRBV9
cdr3_aa: CASSEGQRGAYGYTF
cdr3_nt: TGTGCCAGCAGCGAGGGACAACGGGGGGCCTATGGCTACACCTTC

d_call: TRBD1
clone_size: -
j_call: TRBJ1-5
v_call: TRBV20-1
cdr3_aa: CSASPGTEYYQPQHF
cdr3_nt: TGCAGTGCTAGCCCCGGGACAGAGTATTATCAGCCCCAGCATTTT

d_call: TRBD2
clone_size: few
j_call: TRBJ2-1
v_call: TRBV3-1
cdr3_aa: CASSQDGRLAGGFYNEQFF
cdr3_nt: TGTGCCAGCAGCCAAGATGGGCGACTAGCGGGAGGCTTCTACAATGAGCAGTTCTTC

d_call: -
clone_size: -
j_call: TRBJ1-6
v_call: TRBV7-9
cdr3_aa: CASSKQGSSYNSPLHF
cdr3_nt: TGTGCCAGCAGTAAGCAGGGGAGCTCCTATAATTCACCCCTCCACTTT

d_call: TRBD2
clone_size: once
j_call: TRBJ2-3
v_call: TRBV29-1
cdr3_aa: CSVGAFVAGPSTDTQYF
cdr3_nt: TGCAGCGTTGGGGCTTTCGTAGCGGGCCCTAGCACAGATACGCAGTATTTT

d_call: TRBD1
clone_size: -
j_call: TRBJ1-2
v_call: TRBV12-3/TRBV12-4
cdr3_aa: CASSHRGQGYGYTF
cdr3_nt: TGTGCCAGCAGCCATAGGGGACAGGGATATGGCTACACCTTC

d_call: -
clone_size: few
j_call: TRBJ1-5
v_call: TRBV30
cdr3_aa: CAWSVPNTGYQPQHF
cdr3_nt: TGTGCCTGGAGTGTACCCAATACAGGGTACCAGCCCCAGCATTTT

d_call: -
clone_size: -
j_call: TRBJ2-3
v_call: TRBV28
cdr3_aa: CASLGDTQYF
cdr3_nt: TGTGCCAGCCTGGGAGATACGCAGTATTTT

d_call: -
clone_size: -
j_call: TRBJ2-4
v_call: TRBV5-1
cdr3_aa: CASGYDGLGNIQYF
cdr3_nt: TGCGCCAGCGGTTATGACGGATTGGGAAACATTCAGTACTTC

d_call: -
clone_size: -
j_call: TRBJ2-4
v_call: TRBV19
cdr3_aa: CASSPGLGIQYF
cdr3_nt: TGTGCCAGTAGTCCGGGACTTGGCATTCAGTACTTC

d_call: TRBD1
clone_size: -
j_call: TRBJ2-7
v_call: TRBV7-2
cdr3_aa: CASSLSRDRVYEQYF
cdr3_nt: TGTGCCAGCAGCTTATCTCGGGACAGGGTTTACGAGCAGTACTTC

d_call: -
clone_size: -
j_call: TRBJ2-1
v_call: TRBV4-3
cdr3_aa: CASSQVPSPDLYNEQFF
cdr3_nt: TGCGCCAGCAGCCAAGTACCAAGTCCGGACTTATACAATGAGCAGTTCTTC

d_call: -
clone_size: -
j_call: TRBJ1-1
v_call: TRBV27
cdr3_aa: CASSGDLFEAFF
cdr3_nt: TGTGCCAGCAGTGGAGACTTATTCGAGGCTTTCTTT

d_call: -
clone_size: few
j_call: TRBJ2-7
v_call: TRBV4-2
cdr3_aa: CASSQDQGASGGYEQYF
cdr3_nt: TGTGCCAGCAGCCAAGATCAGGGGGCTAGCGGTGGTTACGAGCAGTACTTC

d_call: TRBD2
clone_size: -
j_call: TRBJ2-3
v_call: TRBV20-1
cdr3_aa: CSACSGAGATDTQYF
cdr3_nt: TGCAGTGCTTGCTCCGGAGCGGGAGCCACAGATACGCAGTATTTT

d_call: -
clone_size: few
j_call: TRBJ2-1
v_call: TRBV20-1
cdr3_aa: CSAGQGTYNEQFF
cdr3_nt: TGCAGTGCTGGTCAGGGAACCTACAATGAGCAGTTCTTC

d_call: TRBD2
clone_size: -
j_call: TRBJ2-5
v_call: TRBV5-1
cdr3_aa: CASSFASGMYQETQYF
cdr3_nt: TGCGCCAGCAGCTTCGCTAGCGGGATGTACCAAGAGACCCAGTACTTC

d_call: TRBD1
clone_size: -
j_call: TRBJ2-3
v_call: TRBV7-8
cdr3_aa: CASRETGGASDTQYF
cdr3_nt: TGTGCCAGCAGGGAGACAGGGGGAGCGTCAGATACGCAGTATTTT

d_call: -
clone_size: -
j_call: TRBJ1-4
v_call: TRBV18
cdr3_aa: CASSNARTRVGEKLFF
cdr3_nt: TGTGCCAGCTCCAATGCTCGGACCAGGGTCGGTGAAAAACTGTTTTTT